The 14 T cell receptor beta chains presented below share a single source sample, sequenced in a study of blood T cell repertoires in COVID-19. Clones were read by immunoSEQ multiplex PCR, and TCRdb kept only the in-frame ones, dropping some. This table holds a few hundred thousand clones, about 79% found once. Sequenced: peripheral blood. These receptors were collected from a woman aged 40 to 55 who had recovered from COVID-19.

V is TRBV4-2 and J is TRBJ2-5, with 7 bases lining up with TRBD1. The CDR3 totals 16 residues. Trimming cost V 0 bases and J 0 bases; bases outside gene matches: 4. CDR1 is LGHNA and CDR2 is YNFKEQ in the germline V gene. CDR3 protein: CASSQEETGYQETQYF. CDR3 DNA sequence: TGTGCCAGCAGCCAAGAAGAGACAGGGTACCAAGAGACCCAGTACTTC.

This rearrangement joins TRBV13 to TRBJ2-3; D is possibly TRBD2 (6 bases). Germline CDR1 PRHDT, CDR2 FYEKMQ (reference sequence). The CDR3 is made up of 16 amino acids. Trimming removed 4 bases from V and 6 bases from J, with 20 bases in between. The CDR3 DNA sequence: TGTGCCAGCAGCTCCAGGACTACCCCTAGGGCGGATACGCAGTATTTT. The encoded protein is CASSSRTTPRADTQYF.

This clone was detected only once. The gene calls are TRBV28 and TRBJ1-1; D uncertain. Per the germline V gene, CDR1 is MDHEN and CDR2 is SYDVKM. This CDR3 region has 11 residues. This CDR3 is CVVQTNTEAFF. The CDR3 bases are TGTGTAGTCCAAACCAACACTGAAGCTTTCTTT.

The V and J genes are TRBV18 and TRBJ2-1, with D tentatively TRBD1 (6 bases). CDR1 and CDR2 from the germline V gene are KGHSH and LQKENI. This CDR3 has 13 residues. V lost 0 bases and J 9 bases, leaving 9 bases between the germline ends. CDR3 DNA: TGTGCCAGCTCACCACCGGGGGCTCCTGAGCAGTTCTTC. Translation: CASSPPGAPEQFF.

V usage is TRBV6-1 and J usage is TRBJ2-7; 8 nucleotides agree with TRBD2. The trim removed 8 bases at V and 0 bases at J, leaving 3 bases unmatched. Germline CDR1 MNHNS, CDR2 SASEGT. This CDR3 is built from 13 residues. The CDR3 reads CASGRGDSYEQYF. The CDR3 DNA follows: TGTGCCAGCGGGCGGGGGGACTCCTACGAGCAGTACTTC.

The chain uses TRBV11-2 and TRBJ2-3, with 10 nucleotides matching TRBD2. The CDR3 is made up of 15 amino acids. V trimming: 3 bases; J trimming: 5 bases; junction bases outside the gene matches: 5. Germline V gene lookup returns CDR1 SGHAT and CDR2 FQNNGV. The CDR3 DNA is TGTGCCAGCAGCTTTATAGCGGGGGGTCAAGATACGCAGTATTTT. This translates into CASSFIAGGQDTQYF. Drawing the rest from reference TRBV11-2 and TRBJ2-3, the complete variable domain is EAGVAQSPRYKIIEKRQSVAFWCNPISGHATLYWYQQILGQGPKLLIQFQNNGVVDDSQLPKDRFSAERLKGVDSTLKIQPAKLEDSAVYLCASSFIAGGQDTQYFGPGTRLTVL.

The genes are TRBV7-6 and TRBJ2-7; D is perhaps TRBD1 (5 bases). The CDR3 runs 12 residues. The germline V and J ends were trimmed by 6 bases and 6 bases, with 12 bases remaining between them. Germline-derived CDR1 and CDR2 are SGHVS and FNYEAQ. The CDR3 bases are TGTGCCAGCAGTTCACCCACAGGCGAGCAGTACTTC. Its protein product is CASSSPTGEQYF.

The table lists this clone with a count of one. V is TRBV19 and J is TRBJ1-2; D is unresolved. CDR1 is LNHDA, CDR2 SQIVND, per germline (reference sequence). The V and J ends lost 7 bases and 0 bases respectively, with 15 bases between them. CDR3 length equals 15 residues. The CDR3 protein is CASTRSGTSNYGYTF. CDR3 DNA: TGTGCCAGTACCCGATCAGGTACCTCTAACTATGGCTACACCTTC.

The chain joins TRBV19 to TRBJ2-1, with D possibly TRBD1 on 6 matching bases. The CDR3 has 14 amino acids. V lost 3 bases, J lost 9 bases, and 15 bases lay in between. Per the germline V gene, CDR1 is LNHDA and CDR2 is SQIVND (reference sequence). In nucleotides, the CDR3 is TGTGCCAGTAGTATCCTCAACAGGGCAGGTGAGCAGTTCTTC. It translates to CASSILNRAGEQFF.

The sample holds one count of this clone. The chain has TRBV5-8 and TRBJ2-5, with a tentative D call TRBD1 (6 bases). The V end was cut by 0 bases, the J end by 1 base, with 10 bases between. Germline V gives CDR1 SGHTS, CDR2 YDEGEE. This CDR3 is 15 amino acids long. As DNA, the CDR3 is TGTGCCAGCAGCTTGGGGGACACTGTCCAAGAGACCCAGTACTTC. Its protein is CASSLGDTVQETQYF.

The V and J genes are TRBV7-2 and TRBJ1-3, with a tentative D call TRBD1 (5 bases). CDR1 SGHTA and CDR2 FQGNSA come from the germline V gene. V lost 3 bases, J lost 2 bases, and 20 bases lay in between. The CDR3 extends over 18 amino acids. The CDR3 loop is CASSFRVSEGTPGNTIYF. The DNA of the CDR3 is TGTGCCAGCAGCTTCCGGGTCTCGGAGGGGACGCCTGGAAACACCATATATTTT. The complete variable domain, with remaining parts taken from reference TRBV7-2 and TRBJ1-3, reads GAGVSQSPSNKVTEKGKDVELRCDPISGHTALYWYRQSLGQGLEFLIYFQGNSAPDKSGLPSDRFSAERTGGSVSTLTIQRTQQEDSAVYLCASSFRVSEGTPGNTIYFGEGSWLTVV.

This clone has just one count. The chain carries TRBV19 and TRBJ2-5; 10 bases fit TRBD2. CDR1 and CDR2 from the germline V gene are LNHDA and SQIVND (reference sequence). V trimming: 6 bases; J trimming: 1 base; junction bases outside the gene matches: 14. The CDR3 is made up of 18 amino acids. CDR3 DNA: TGTGCCAGTAGGCAAGCGGGGGGGTTCAGGAGGGGCCAAGAGACCCAGTACTTC. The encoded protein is CASRQAGGFRRGQETQYF. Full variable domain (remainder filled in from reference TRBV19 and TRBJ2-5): DGGITQSPKYLFRKEGQNVTLSCEQNLNHDAMYWYRQDPGQGLRLIYYSQIVNDFQKGDIAEGYSVSREKKESFPLTVTSAQKNPTAFYLCASRQAGGFRRGQETQYFGPGTRLLVL.

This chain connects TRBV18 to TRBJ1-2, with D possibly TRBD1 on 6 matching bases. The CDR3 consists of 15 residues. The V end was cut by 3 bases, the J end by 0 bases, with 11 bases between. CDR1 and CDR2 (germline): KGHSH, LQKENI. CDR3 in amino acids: CASSPDRLTNYGYTF. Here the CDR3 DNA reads TGTGCCAGCTCACCCGACAGGTTAACTAACTATGGCTACACCTTC.

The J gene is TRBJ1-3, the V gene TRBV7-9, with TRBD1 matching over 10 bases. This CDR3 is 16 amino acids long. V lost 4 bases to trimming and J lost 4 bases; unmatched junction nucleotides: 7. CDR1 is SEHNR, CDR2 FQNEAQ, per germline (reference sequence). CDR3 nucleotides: TGTGCCAGCAGCTGGCAGACAGGGGGCTCCGGAAACACCATATATTTT. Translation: CASSWQTGGSGNTIYF.